The next 3 T cell receptor beta chains were all read from a single sample in a study of blood T cell repertoires in COVID-19. Profiled with immunoSEQ multiplex PCR; TCRdb holds only in-frame clones, not every one. The sample lists around 68,000 clones, roughly 93% seen once, with roughly 1.5% in the top ten. The sample consisted of peripheral blood. The receptor set was obtained from a human donor in a cohort sampled during active COVID-19.

The rearrangement uses TRBV28 and TRBJ2-1; D might be TRBD1 (6 bases). Trimming left V 6 bases short and J 0 bases short, with 15 bases between. The CDR3 loop spans 16 amino acids. Germline loops: CDR1 MDHEN, CDR2 SYDVKM. Here the CDR3 reads CASSKMTGASYNEQFF. CDR3 bases: TGTGCCAGCAGCAAGATGACAGGTGCCTCCTACAATGAGCAGTTCTTC.

The chain joins TRBV9 to TRBJ2-3; TRBD1 might be the D (6 bases). Germline V lookup: CDR1 SGDLS, CDR2 YYNGEE. The CDR3 is 16 amino acids. Trimming pared 0 bases from V and 2 bases from J, leaving 13 bases between. CDR3 DNA: TGTGCCAGCAGCGTAGGAGGGGGTGGGCTCACAGATACGCAGTATTTT. It translates to CASSVGGGGLTDTQYF.

The chain couples TRBV14 to TRBJ2-1; D remains unclear. Between the trimmed V and J ends, which lost 7 bases and 8 bases, there was a span of 9 bases. This CDR3 spans 11 amino acids. Germline V gives CDR1 SGHDN, CDR2 FVKESK. The CDR3 DNA sequence: TGTGCCAGCACCAACGCGGATGAGCAGTTCTTC. Protein product: CASTNADEQFF.